The rows below give T cell receptor beta chains drawn from one sample of a study of control samples from healthy donors and cancer patients. This table comes from immunoSEQ multiplex PCR, and its TCRdb copy is limited to in-frame clones, with some not included. The sample yields 170,000 or so clones, approximately 92% seen once. Material for sequencing was blood. The source is a man in his late teens or twenties in good health. Each CDR3 is given with its conserved first and last residue. D genes are given only for firm matches. Clone size is not always given. Where it is, it says once, few, many or a class for expanded clones.

j_gene,abundance,v_gene,d_gene,CDR3nt,CDR3aa
TRBJ1-1,once,TRBV27,.,TGTGCCAGCAGTTTATTTTATTTTCCGGGGGTACCAGGGGTGAGCACTGAAGCTTTCTTT,CASSLFYFPGVPGVSTEAFF
TRBJ1-6,.,TRBV19,TRBD1,TGTGCCAGTACAGGACAGGGATATTCACCCCTCCACTTT,CASTGQGYSPLHF
TRBJ2-3,.,TRBV10-2,.,TGCGCCAGCAGTCTACAGAGCACAGATACGCAGTATTTT,CASSLQSTDTQYF
TRBJ1-5,.,TRBV18,.,TGTGCCAGCTCACCACCATCAATGGCAGGGGACCAGCCCCAGCATTTT,CASSPPSMAGDQPQHF
TRBJ1-4,.,TRBV30,.,TGTGCCTGGAGTGCACAGGACATACATGAAAAACTGTTTTTT,CAWSAQDIHEKLFF
TRBJ2-3,once,TRBV18,.,TGTGCCAGCTCACCCCCTCCGGGCCATCCAAACACAGATACGCAGTATTTT,CASSPPPGHPNTDTQYF
TRBJ2-3,.,TRBV27,.,TGTGCCAGCAGCCCCGAGGGAAGGGATACGCAGTATTTT,CASSPEGRDTQYF
TRBJ1-1,.,TRBV6-5,.,TGTGCCAGCAGCCTCCTGGGGCAGGCTTTCTTT,CASSLLGQAFF
TRBJ2-3,few,TRBV5-5,.,TGTGCCAGCAGCTTGGACATAGCGGCAGATACGCAGTATTTT,CASSLDIAADTQYF
TRBJ2-3,.,TRBV2,.,TGTGCCAGCAGTGAAGATCCTAGCCCTAGCACAGATACGCAGTATTTT,CASSEDPSPSTDTQYF
TRBJ2-2,.,TRBV28,.,TGTGCCAGCAGGTCACAGGGGAGGTCCGGGGAGCTGTTTTTT,CASRSQGRSGELFF
TRBJ2-5,.,TRBV5-1,.,TGCGCCAGCAGCCCGATACGCCTAGCACAAGAGACCCAGTACTTC,CASSPIRLAQETQYF
TRBJ1-1,.,TRBV5-1,.,TGCGCCAGCAGCAAAGACGGAAGGGGGTTGAACACTGAAGCTTTCTTT,CASSKDGRGLNTEAFF
TRBJ1-2,.,TRBV6-5,.,TGTGCCAGCAGAGGGGTCTATGGCTACACCTTC,CASRGVYGYTF
TRBJ1-3,.,TRBV5-6,.,TGTGCCAGCAGCGGCAGGGGAGGAGCGGACACCATATATTTT,CASSGRGGADTIYF
TRBJ2-2,.,TRBV3-1/TRBV3-2,.,TGTGCCAGCAGCCCCTGGGGGGAGACCGGGGAGCTGTTTTTT,CASSPWGETGELFF
TRBJ2-6,.,TRBV28,.,TGTGCCAGCAGACGCGGCGGCTCTGGGGCCAACGTCCTGACTTTC,CASRRGGSGANVLTF
TRBJ1-1,.,TRBV7-6,.,TGTGCCAGCAGCTTAGACCAGCTCACTGAAGCTTTCTTT,CASSLDQLTEAFF
TRBJ1-5,.,TRBV3-1/TRBV3-2,TRBD1,TGTGCCAGCAGCTCCTCCGACAGGGGAGTCGGGGACCAGCCCCAGCATTTT,CASSSSDRGVGDQPQHF
TRBJ1-3,.,TRBV4-1,.,TGCGCCAGCAGCCAAGGCAATCCTCCAGGAAACACCATATATTTT,CASSQGNPPGNTIYF
TRBJ1-6,.,TRBV5-1,TRBD1,TGCGCCAGCAGCTTGGCCAGACGGACAGGGGCTGATTCACCCCTCCACTTT,CASSLARRTGADSPLHF
TRBJ1-1,once,TRBV12-5,.,TGTGCTAGTGGTTTGGGACGTGGGTTCGGGTCAGAAGCTTTCTTT,CASGLGRGFGSEAFF
TRBJ1-2,.,TRBV2,TRBD1,TGTGCCAGCAGGGGGCAGGGGGTTCTCCAGCATGGCTACACCTTC,CASRGQGVLQHGYTF
TRBJ1-2,.,TRBV9,.,TGTGCCAGCAGCGTAGAAGGGTACGGCTACACCTTC,CASSVEGYGYTF